The 14 T cell receptor beta chains below were found in one sample sequenced in a study of response to subunit inactivated influenza vaccine. TCRdb itself ran the RT-PCR reads through MiXCR, one entry per CDR3 protein. The sample yields hundreds of thousands of distinct CDR3 sequences, around 11% seen once. This material consisted of PBMCs from blood, taken on the day of vaccination. The receptor source for this set is a man between 50 and 59 years old who received an inactivated influenza vaccine.

The table lists this clonotype with a few counts. The chain employs TRBV3-1 and TRBJ2-3, with 10 bases lining up with TRBD2. Germline values: CDR1 LGHDT, CDR2 YNNKEL (reference sequence). V trimming: 2 bases; J trimming: 1 base; junction bases outside the gene matches: 3. The CDR3 extends over 16 amino acids. The CDR3 nucleotides read TGTGCCAGCAGCCAAACTAGCGGGGATCGCACAGATACGCAGTATTTT. As protein: CASSQTSGDRTDTQYF.

In this sample, this clonotype turned up a few times. The chain's CDR3 is CASSSFLEGNTEAFF. CDR3 nucleotide sequence: TGCGCCAGCAGCTCGTTTCTGGAGGGGAACACTGAAGCTTTCTTT. The V and J genes are TRBV5-1 and TRBJ1-1; D remains ambiguous. CDR1 is SGHRS and CDR2 is YFSETQ in the germline V gene. The V and J ends lost 3 bases and 1 base respectively, with 13 bases between them. The CDR3 has 15 amino acids.

This clonotype was picked up a small number of times. V gene TRBV10-2 combines with J gene TRBJ2-1; D remains unclear. Trimming left V 5 bases short and J 0 bases short, with 14 bases between. Germline CDR1 and CDR2: WSHSY and SAAADI. This CDR3 region has 16 residues. CDR3 loop: CASSRTVPSSYNEQFF. For the CDR3, the DNA is TGCGCCAGCAGTCGAACGGTTCCGAGCTCCTACAATGAGCAGTTCTTC.

This clonotype was detected a few times. This chain links TRBV6-1 with TRBJ1-5; 10 bases line up with TRBD1. This CDR3 has 16 residues. J gave up 11 bases and V 6 bases, and 16 bases lay outside the gene matches. The V gene's germline CDR1 is MNHNS and CDR2 SASEGT. The DNA for the CDR3 is TGTGCCAGCAGATCCATCCACGGACAGGGGGAAAAGTCCCAGCATTTT. Its translation is CASRSIHGQGEKSQHF.

The genes are TRBV5-1 and TRBJ2-5, with TRBD1 identical over 9 bases. V dropped 4 bases and J dropped 4; count of bases not matched to a gene: 8. From germline, CDR1 is SGHRS and CDR2 YFSETQ. The CDR3 extends over 15 amino acids. The CDR3 DNA is TGCGCCAGCAGCGCCTCCGGGACAGGGAGAGAGACCCAGTACTTC. Protein product: CASSASGTGRETQYF.

Only a few counts were recorded for this clonotype. This chain uses TRBV13 with TRBJ2-7; D assignment may be TRBD1 or TRBD2 (5 bases each). This CDR3 is built from 14 residues. Trimming removed 6 bases from V and 2 bases from J, with 14 bases in between. Germline CDR1 and CDR2: PRHDT and FYEKMQ (reference sequence). CDR3 protein: CASRTSGTTYEQYF. CDR3 coding DNA: TGTGCCAGCAGAACATCCGGGACCACCTACGAGCAGTACTTC.

A few counts support this clonotype. V usage is TRBV15 and J usage is TRBJ2-2; D gene ambiguous. Germline V lookup: CDR1 LNHNV, CDR2 YYDKDF (reference sequence). The CDR3 loop spans 19 amino acids. Deletions cut 1 base from V and 0 bases from J, with 18 bases between. The CDR3 bases are TGTGCCACCAGCAGAGTCCGGACGCCATGGCCTTCGAACACCGGGGAGCTGTTTTTT. Protein sequence: CATSRVRTPWPSNTGELFF.

This clonotype has a count of ten or more. The CDR3 region has the DNA TGCAGTGCAGTGGTCCCGGGACAGGAAAATAGCAATCAGCCCCAGCATTTT. Translation: CSAVVPGQENSNQPQHF. The genes are TRBV20-1 and TRBJ1-5, with TRBD1 matching 8 bases. V trimming: 6 bases; J trimming: 0 bases; junction bases outside the gene matches: 13. The CDR3 totals 17 residues. The germline V gene has CDR1 DFQATT and CDR2 SNEGSKA (reference sequence).

The rearrangement uses TRBV20-1 and TRBJ2-1, with D possibly matching TRBD1 (7 bases). V lost 1 base, J lost 9 bases, and 19 bases lay in between. The CDR3 spans 15 residues. The V gene's germline CDR1 is DFQATT and CDR2 SNEGSKA (reference sequence). CDR3 DNA sequence: TGCAGTGCTAGAGGGGGGGACAGTGCCGTTCGTGAGCAGTTCTTC. The encoded protein is CSARGGDSAVREQFF.

This clonotype was detected a few times. The chain recombines TRBV12-3 or TRBV12-4 with TRBJ1-2, with no clear D. CDR3 size: 13 residues. V lost 2 bases and J 7 bases, leaving 11 bases between the germline ends. The CDR3 coding sequence is TGTGCCAGCAGTTTATGGGGTAACGGTGGCTACACCTTC. This encodes CASSLWGNGGYTF.

This clonotype was picked up many times. The chain links TRBV28 to TRBJ2-7; D unclear. V lost 6 bases and J 0 bases, leaving 12 bases between the germline ends. The germline CDR1 and CDR2 sequences are MDHEN and SYDVKM. The CDR3 has 14 amino acids. Here the CDR3 DNA reads TGTGCCAGCAGAGAGTTAGGCAGCTCCTACGAGCAGTACTTC. It specifies CASRELGSSYEQYF.

This clonotype was recorded a few times. The chain uses TRBV7-9 and TRBJ2-5, with D hard to call. Germline CDR1 SEHNR, CDR2 FQNEAQ (reference sequence). The CDR3 runs to 12 residues. Trimming cost V 2 bases and J 7 bases, with 8 bases left between them. The CDR3 DNA follows: TGTGCCAGCAGCTTACAGCCCGGGACCCAGTACTTC. Amino acid sequence: CASSLQPGTQYF. The entire variable domain, with the rest obtained from reference TRBV7-9 and TRBJ2-5, is as follows: DTGVSQNPRHKITKRGQNVTFRCDPISEHNRLYWYRQTLGQGPEFLTYFQNEAQLEKSRLLSDRFSAERPKGSFSTLEIQRTEQGDSAMYLCASSLQPGTQYFGPGTRLLVL.

The genes are TRBV7-8 and TRBJ1-2; D might be TRBD1 (5 bases). Germline V gene data show CDR1 as SGHVS and CDR2 as FQNEAQ. V lost 5 bases and J lost 6, with 13 bases in between. The CDR3 has 13 amino acids. CDR3 DNA sequence: TGTGCCAGCAGCCGGGGGAGCGCCGATGGCTACACCTTC. This sequence encodes CASSRGSADGYTF.

The rearrangement uses TRBV12-3 or TRBV12-4 and TRBJ1-6; tentatively, D is TRBD1 (6 bases). V shed 8 bases and J shed 10 bases, with 15 bases lying between them. This CDR3 spans 13 amino acids. CDR3 loop: CASLGERGSPLHF. In DNA form, the CDR3 reads TGTGCCAGCCTGGGGGAAAGGGGGTCACCCCTCCACTTT.